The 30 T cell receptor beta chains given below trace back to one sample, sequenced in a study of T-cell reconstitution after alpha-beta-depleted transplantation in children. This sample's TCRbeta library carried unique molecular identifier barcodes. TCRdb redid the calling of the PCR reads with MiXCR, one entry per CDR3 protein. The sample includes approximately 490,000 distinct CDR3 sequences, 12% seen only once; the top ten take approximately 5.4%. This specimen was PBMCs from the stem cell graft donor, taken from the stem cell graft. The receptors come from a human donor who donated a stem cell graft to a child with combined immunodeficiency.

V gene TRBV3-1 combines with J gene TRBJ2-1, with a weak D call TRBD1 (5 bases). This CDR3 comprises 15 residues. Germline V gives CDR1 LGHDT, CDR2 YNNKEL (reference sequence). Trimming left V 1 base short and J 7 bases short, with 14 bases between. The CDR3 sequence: CASSQGGRLDNEQFF. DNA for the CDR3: TGTGCCAGCAGCCAAGGGGGCCGACTTGATAATGAGCAGTTCTTC.

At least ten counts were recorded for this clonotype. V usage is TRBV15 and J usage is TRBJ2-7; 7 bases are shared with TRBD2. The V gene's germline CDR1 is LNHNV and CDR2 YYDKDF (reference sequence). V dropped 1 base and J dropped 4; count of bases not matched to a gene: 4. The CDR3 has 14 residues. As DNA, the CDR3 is TGTGCCACCAGCAGAGCGATTAGCGGGTACGAGCAGTACTTC. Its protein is CATSRAISGYEQYF.

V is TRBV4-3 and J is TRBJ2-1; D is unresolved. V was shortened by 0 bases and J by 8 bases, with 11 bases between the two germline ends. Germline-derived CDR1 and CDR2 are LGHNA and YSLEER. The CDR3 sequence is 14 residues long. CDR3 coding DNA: TGCGCCAGCAGCCAAGACGGAGATGACGATGAGCAGTTCTTC. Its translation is CASSQDGDDDEQFF.

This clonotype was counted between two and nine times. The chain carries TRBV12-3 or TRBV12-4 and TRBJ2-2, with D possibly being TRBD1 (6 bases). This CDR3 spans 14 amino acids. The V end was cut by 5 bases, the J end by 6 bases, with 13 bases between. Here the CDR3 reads CASSIYRVAGELFF. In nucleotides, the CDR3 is TGTGCCAGCAGTATCTACAGGGTTGCCGGGGAGCTGTTTTTT.

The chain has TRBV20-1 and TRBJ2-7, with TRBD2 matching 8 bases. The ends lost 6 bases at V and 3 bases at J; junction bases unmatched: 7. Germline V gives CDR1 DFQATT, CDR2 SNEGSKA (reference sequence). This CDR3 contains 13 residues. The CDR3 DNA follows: TGCAGTGCCCGTCCCGGGACTAGCTACGAGCAGTACTTC. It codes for CSARPGTSYEQYF.

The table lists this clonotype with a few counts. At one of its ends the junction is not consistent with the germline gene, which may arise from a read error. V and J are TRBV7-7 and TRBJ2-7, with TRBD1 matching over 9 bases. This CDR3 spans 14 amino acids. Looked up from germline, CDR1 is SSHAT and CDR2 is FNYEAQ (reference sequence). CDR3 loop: CASSLRTGVGEQYF. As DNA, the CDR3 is TGTGCTAGCAGCTTAAGGACAGGGGTCGGCGAGCAGTACTTC.

CDR3 loop: CASSLRQGGFNEQYF. In DNA form, the CDR3 reads TGTGCCAGCAGTTTACGTCAGGGGGGGTTCAACGAGCAGTACTTC. V and J are TRBV12-3 or TRBV12-4 and TRBJ2-7; D is perhaps TRBD1 or TRBD2 (7 bases each). The length of the CDR3 is 15 residues. The V end lost 2 bases, the J end lost 5 bases, and 16 bases lay between the germline ends.

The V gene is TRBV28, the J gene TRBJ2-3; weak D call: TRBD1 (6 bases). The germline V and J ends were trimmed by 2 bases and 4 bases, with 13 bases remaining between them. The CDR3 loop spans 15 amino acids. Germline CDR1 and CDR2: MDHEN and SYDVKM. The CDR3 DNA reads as TGTGCCAGCAGTTTAGAGACCAGGGGAGCAGATACGCAGTATTTT. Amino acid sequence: CASSLETRGADTQYF.

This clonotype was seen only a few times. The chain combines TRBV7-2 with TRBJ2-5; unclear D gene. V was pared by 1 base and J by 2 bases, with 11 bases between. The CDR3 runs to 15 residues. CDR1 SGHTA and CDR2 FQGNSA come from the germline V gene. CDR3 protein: CASSLGSATQETQYF. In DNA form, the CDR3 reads TGTGCCAGCAGCTTAGGTTCGGCGACACAAGAGACCCAGTACTTC.

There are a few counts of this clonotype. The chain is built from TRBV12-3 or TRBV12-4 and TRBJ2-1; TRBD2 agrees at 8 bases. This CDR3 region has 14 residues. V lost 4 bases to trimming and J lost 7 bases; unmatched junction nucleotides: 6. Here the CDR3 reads CASSWGGGTNEQFF. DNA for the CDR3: TGTGCCAGCAGTTGGGGCGGGGGGACGAATGAGCAGTTCTTC.

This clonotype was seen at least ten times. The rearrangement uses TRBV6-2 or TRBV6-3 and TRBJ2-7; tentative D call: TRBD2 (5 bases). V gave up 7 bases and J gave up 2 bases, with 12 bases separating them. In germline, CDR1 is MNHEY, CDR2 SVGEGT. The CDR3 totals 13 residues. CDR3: CASNREATYEQYF. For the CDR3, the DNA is TGTGCCAGCAACCGGGAAGCCACCTACGAGCAGTACTTC.

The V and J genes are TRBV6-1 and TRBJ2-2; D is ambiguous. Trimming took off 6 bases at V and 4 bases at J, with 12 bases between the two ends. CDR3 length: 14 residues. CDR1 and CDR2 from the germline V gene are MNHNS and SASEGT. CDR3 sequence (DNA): TGTGCCAGCAGAAGGGAAATTCGCACCGGGGAGCTGTTTTTT. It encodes CASRREIRTGELFF.

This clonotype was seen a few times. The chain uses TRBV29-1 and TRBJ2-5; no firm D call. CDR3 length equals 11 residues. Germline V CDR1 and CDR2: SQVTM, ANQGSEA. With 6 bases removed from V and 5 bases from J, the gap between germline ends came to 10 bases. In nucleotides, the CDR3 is TGCAGCGTCCCCCTCGGGGAGACCCAGTACTTC. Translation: CSVPLGETQYF.

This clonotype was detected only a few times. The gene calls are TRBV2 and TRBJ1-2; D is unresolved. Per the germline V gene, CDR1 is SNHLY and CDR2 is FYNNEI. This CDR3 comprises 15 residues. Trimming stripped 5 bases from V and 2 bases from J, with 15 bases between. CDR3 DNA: TGTGCCAGCAGTCCTACGTCGGGCCTGAACTATGGCTACACCTTC. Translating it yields CASSPTSGLNYGYTF. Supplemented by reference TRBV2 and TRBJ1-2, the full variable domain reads EPEVTQTPSHQVTQMGQEVILRCVPISNHLYFYWYRQILGQKVEFLVSFYNNEISEKSEIFDDQFSVERPDGSNFTLKIRSTKLEDSAMYFCASSPTSGLNYGYTFGSGTRLTVV.

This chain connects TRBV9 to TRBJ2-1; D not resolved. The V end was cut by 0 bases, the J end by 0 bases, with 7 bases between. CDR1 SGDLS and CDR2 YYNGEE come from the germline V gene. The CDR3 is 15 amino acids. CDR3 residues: CASSVESTSYNEQFF. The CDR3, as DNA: TGTGCCAGCAGCGTAGAGAGTACCTCCTACAATGAGCAGTTCTTC.

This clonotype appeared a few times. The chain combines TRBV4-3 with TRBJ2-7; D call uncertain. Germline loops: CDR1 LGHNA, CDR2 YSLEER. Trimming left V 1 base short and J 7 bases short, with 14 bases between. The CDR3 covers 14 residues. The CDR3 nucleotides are TGCGCCAGCAGCCAAGGCCCTAGAGCAGGAGAGCAGTACTTC. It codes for CASSQGPRAGEQYF.

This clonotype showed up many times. DNA for the CDR3: TGTGCCAGCAGTGAACAGTGGAACACTGAAGCTTTCTTT. Protein product: CASSEQWNTEAFF. V is TRBV6-1 and J is TRBJ1-1; unclear D gene. This CDR3 comprises 13 residues. Between the trimmed V and J ends, which lost 2 bases and 1 base, there was a span of 5 bases. The germline CDR1 and CDR2 sequences are MNHNS and SASEGT.

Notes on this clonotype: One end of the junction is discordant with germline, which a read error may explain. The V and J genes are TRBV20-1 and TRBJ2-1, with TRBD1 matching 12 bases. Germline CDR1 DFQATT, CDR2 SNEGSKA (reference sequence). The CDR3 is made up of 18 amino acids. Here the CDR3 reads CSSRKGQGALLQNNEQFF. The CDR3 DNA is TGCAGTTCTAGGAAGGGACAGGGGGCCCTCCTGCAGAATAATGAGCAGTTCTTC.

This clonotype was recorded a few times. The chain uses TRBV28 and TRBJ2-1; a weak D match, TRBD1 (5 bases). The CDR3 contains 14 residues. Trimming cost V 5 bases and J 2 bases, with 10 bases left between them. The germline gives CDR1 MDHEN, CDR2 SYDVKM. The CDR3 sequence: CASSPRVPYNEQFF. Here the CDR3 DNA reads TGTGCCAGCAGTCCCAGGGTCCCCTACAATGAGCAGTTCTTC.

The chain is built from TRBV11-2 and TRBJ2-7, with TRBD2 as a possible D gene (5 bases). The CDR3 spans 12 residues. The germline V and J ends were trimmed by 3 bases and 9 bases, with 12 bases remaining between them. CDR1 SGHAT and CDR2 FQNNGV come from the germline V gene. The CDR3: CASSFEGTGQYF. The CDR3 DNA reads TGTGCCAGCAGCTTCGAGGGAACCGGGCAGTACTTC.

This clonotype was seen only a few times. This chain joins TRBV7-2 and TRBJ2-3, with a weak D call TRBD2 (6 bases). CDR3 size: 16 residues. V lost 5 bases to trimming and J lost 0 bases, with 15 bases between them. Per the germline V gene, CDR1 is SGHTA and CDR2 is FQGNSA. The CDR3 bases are TGTGCCAGCAGCCTACTACTAGCTGCTAGCACAGATACGCAGTATTTT. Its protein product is CASSLLLAASTDTQYF.

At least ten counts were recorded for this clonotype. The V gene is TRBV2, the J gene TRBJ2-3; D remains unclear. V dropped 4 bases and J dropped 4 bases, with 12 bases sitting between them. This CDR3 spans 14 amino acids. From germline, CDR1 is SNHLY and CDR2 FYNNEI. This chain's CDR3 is CASSVFSVADTQYF. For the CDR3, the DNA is TGTGCCAGCAGTGTCTTCTCGGTGGCAGATACGCAGTATTTT.

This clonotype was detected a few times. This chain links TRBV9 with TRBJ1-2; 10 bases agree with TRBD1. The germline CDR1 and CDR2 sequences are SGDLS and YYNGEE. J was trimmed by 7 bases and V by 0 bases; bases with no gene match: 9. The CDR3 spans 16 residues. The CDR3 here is CASSVVTGTGAGGYTF. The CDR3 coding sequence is TGTGCCAGCAGCGTAGTCACCGGGACAGGGGCGGGTGGCTACACCTTC.

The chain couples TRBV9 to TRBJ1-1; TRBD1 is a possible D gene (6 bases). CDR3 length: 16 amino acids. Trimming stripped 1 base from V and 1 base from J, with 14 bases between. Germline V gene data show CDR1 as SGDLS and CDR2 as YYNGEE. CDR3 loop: CASSVSTGHGNTEAFF. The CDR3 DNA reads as TGTGCCAGCAGCGTAAGCACGGGACACGGGAACACTGAAGCTTTCTTT.

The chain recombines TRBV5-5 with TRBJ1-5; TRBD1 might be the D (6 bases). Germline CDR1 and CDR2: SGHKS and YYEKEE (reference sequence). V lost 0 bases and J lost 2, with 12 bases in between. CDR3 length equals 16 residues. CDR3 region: CASSLVGGLGNQPQHF. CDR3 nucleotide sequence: TGTGCCAGCAGCTTGGTGGGGGGCCTGGGCAATCAGCCCCAGCATTTT. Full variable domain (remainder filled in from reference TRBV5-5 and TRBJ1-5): DAGVTQSPTHLIKTRGQQVTLRCSPISGHKSVSWYQQVLGQGPQFIFQYYEKEERGRGNFPDRFSARQFPNYSSELNVNALLLGDSALYLCASSLVGGLGNQPQHFGDGTRLSIL.

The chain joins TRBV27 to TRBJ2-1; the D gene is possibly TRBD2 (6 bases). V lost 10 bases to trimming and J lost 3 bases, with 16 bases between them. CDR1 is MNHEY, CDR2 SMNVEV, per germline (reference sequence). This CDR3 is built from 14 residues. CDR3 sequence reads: CATIRDWNYNEQFF. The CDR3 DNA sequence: TGTGCCACCATTCGGGACTGGAACTACAATGAGCAGTTCTTC.

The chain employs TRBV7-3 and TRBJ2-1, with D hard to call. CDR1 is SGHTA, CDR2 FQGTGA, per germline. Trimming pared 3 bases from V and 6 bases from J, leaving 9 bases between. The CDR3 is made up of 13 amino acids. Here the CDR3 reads CASSFTPGNEQFF. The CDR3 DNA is TGTGCCAGCAGCTTTACCCCGGGCAATGAGCAGTTCTTC.

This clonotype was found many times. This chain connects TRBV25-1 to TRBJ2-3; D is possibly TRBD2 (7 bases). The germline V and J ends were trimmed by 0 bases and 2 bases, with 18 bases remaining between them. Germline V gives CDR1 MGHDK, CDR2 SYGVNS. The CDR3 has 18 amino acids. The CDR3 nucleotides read TGTGCCAGCAGTGAATATGGCGGGGGCCCGCTAGACACAGATACGCAGTATTTT. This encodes CASSEYGGGPLDTDTQYF.

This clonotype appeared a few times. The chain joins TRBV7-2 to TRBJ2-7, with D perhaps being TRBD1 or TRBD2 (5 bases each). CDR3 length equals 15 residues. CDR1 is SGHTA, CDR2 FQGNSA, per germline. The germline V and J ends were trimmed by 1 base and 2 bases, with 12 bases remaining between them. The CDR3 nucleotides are TGTGCCAGCAGCTTAGATGGGACGGAGGCCTACGAGCAGTACTTC. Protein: CASSLDGTEAYEQYF.

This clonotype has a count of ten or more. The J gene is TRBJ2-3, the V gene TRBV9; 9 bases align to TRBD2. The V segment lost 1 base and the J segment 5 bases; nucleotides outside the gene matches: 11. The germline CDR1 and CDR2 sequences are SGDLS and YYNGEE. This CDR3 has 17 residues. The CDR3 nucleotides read TGTGCCAGCAGCGTACCCAAAAACAGCGGGGGGATAGATACGCAGTATTTT. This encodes CASSVPKNSGGIDTQYF.